The clone carrying this TCR beta chain was counted a few times. What it binds is not known. TCRdb keeps only in-frame clones here, not all; method: immunoSEQ multiplex PCR. The sample yields more than 80,000 clones, about 90% seen once. The data originate from a study of OX40 agonist ivuxolimab in advanced cancers. Findings and caveats of the study: No determination was made of the antigen specificity of the expanded peripheral T cells.

The CDR3 is 12 residues long. CDR1 SNHLY and CDR2 FYNNEI come from the germline V gene. V was clipped by 2 bases and J by 7 bases, with 8 bases between them. This specimen consisted of CD4+ or CD8+ T cells sorted from blood, obtained in a trial of the OX40 agonist ivuxolimab. The chain carries TRBV2 and TRBJ1-2; D remains unclear. The TCR comes from an adult with an advanced solid tumor such as melanoma, head and neck, liver or kidney cancer. CDR3 in amino acids: CASSESGSGYTF. Here the CDR3 DNA reads TGTGCCAGCAGTGAATCGGGAAGTGGCTACACCTTC.